The rows below give T cell receptor beta chains drawn from one sample of a study of CD8 T cells in ankylosing spondylitis. TCRdb independently ran MiXCR on the 5' RACE reads; one entry per CDR3 protein. The data show around 890,000 distinct CDR3 sequences, 10% to 15% seen once. Input material: blood, either unsorted or a sorted T cell fraction (not recorded which). The receptors here all came from a male donor with ankylosing spondylitis. CDR3s leave out the opening cysteine and the closing phenylalanine or tryptophan.

J,V,CDR3
TRBJ1-5,TRBV20-1,SGVQGIQPQH
TRBJ1-4,TRBV7-2,ASSLDSTSNEKLF
TRBJ2-5,TRBV18,ASSPRGPGAVFSEQETQY
TRBJ2-3,TRBV6-2/TRBV6-3,ASSTSTPGRITDTQY
TRBJ1-1,TRBV7-2,ASSSVRQRNTEAF
TRBJ2-1,TRBV20-1,SALAGLAGEPEQF
TRBJ2-3,TRBV2,ASSDSISEGTDTQY
TRBJ1-1,TRBV29-1,SDLGTEAF
TRBJ1-1,TRBV20-1,SASQELNTEAF
TRBJ1-1,TRBV12-3/TRBV12-4,ASSLWGMNTEAF
TRBJ1-2,TRBV29-1,SVEDQALPHGYT
TRBJ2-1,TRBV6-2/TRBV6-3,ASSYEGFEQF
TRBJ2-3,TRBV6-2/TRBV6-3,ASNNPRGQPQDTQY
TRBJ2-7,TRBV27,ASGWTGVEQY
TRBJ2-1,TRBV5-1,ASSLGTGGFKHEQF
TRBJ2-5,TRBV4-1,ASSQGSSSDWYQETQY
TRBJ1-1,TRBV5-1,ASSLLTDRQNTEAF
TRBJ1-6,TRBV4-3,ASSQERGVSIYNSPLH
TRBJ2-1,TRBV24-1,ATSESSGRWNEQF
TRBJ1-2,TRBV29-1,SVNPNYGYT
TRBJ1-1,TRBV29-1,SVQKIIYTEAF
TRBJ1-1,TRBV20-1,SGFPAYTEAF
TRBJ1-1,TRBV5-1,ASSLQGQVNTEAF
TRBJ1-6,TRBV10-3,AISPGTNSPLH
TRBJ1-1,TRBV20-1,SARHQNTEAF
TRBJ2-5,TRBV5-1,ASSLGTEGETQY
TRBJ1-2,TRBV6-1,ASMTALNYGYT
TRBJ1-2,TRBV5-5,ASRLYGVGGYT
TRBJ1-5,TRBV6-5,ASSNPTQPQH
TRBJ2-5,TRBV5-1,ASSLTGYQETQY
TRBJ2-1,TRBV7-2,ASSLDLGYGEQF